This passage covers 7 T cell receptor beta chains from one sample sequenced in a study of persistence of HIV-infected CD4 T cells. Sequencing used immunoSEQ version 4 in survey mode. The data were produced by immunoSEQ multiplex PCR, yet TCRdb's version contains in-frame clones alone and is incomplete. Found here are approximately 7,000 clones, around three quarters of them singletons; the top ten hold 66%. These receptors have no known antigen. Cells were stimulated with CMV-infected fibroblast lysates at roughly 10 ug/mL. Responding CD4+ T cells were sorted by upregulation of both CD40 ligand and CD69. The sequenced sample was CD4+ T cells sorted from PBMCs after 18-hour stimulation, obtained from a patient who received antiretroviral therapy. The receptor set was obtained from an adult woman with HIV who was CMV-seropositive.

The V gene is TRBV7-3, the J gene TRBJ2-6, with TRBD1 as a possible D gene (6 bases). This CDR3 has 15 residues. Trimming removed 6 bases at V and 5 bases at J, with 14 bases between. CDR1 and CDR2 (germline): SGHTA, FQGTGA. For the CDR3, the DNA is TGTGCCAGCAGTCCTCAGGGGTCTAGGGCCAACGTCCTGACTTTC. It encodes CASSPQGSRANVLTF.

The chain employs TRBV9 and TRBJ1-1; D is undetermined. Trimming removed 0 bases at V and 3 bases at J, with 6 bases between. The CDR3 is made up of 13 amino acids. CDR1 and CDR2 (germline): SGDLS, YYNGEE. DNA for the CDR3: TGTGCCAGCAGCGTAGAATGGGACACTGAAGCTTTCTTT. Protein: CASSVEWDTEAFF.

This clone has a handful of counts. CDR3 in amino acids: CASRGLANTGELFF. The DNA for the CDR3 is TGTGCCAGCAGAGGACTGGCTAACACCGGGGAGCTGTTTTTT. This chain links TRBV2 with TRBJ2-2, with D tentatively TRBD2 (5 bases). Germline loops: CDR1 SNHLY, CDR2 FYNNEI. The CDR3 length is 14 residues. Deletions cut 6 bases from V and 2 bases from J, with 10 bases between.

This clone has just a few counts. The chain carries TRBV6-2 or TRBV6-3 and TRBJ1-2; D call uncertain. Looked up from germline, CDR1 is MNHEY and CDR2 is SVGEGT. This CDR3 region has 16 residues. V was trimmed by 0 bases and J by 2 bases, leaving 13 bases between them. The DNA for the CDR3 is TGTGCCAGCAGTTACTCAGGCGGGAAGACCAACTATGGCTACACCTTC. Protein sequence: CASSYSGGKTNYGYTF.

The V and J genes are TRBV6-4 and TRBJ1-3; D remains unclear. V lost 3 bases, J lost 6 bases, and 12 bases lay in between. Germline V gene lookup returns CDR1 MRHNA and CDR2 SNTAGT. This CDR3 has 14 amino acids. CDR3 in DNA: TGTGCCAGCAGTGAGGACGGAGGTCCAAACACCATATATTTT. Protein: CASSEDGGPNTIYF.

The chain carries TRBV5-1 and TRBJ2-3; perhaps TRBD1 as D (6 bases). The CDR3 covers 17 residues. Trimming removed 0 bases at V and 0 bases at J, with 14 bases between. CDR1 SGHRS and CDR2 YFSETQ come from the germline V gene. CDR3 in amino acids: CASSLAGQWESTDTQYF. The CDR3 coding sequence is TGCGCCAGCAGCTTGGCCGGACAGTGGGAAAGCACAGATACGCAGTATTTT.

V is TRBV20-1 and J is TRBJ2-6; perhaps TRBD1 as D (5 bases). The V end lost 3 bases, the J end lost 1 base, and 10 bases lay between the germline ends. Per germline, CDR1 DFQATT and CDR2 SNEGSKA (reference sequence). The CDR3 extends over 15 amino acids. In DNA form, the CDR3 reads TGCAGTGCTAGTACCCCAGGGTCTGGGGCCAACGTCCTGACTTTC. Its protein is CSASTPGSGANVLTF.